This TCR beta chain was sequenced for a study of T cell repertoires in cytomegalovirus infection. Study-level information: HLA-C-restricted CMV epitopes, recently identified, and well-studied HLA-B-restricted ones were used by the study. From public TCR beta signatures came an indication of both CMV infection and matching HLA type. Findings and limits, study-wide: Dominant in the ex vivo response were TCR beta clonotypes restricted by HLA-C and specific for CMV.

From the reads, TCRdb called clonotypes with MiXCR, one entry per CDR3 protein. The sample includes tens of thousands of distinct CDR3 sequences, approximately 20% seen only once; the top ten take roughly two thirds. In this sample, this clonotype turned up a few times. Its cognate antigen is unknown. The V end lost 6 bases, the J end lost 8 bases, and 19 bases lay between the germline ends. Germline V lookup: CDR1 MRHNA, CDR2 SNTAGT. CDR3 length: 14 residues. The sequencing here drew on CD8+ T cells from cultured PBMCs, taken from culture after CMV antigen stimulation. The receptor's source is a human donor in good health (CMV status not recorded). Some clones in this sample may be carry-over from other donors' samples. V gene TRBV6-4 combines with J gene TRBJ1-2; possibly TRBD1 for D (5 bases). The CDR3: CASRLGPGRDGYTF. Here the CDR3 DNA reads TGTGCCAGCAGACTCGGGCCGGGGAGGGACGGCTACACCTTC.